This T cell receptor (beta chain) is drawn from a study of cytomegalovirus exposure and HLA in healthy donors. Study-wide findings and caveats: Cytomegalovirus status, reportedly, was diagnosed with high specificity and sensitivity by the classifier. In vitro confirmation showed three CMV-associated chains to be CMV antigen specific. Altogether, 164 TCR beta chains were recorded as cytomegalovirus-associated.

Germline V lookup: CDR1 LNHDA, CDR2 SQIVND (reference sequence). J was trimmed by 7 bases and V by 5 bases; bases with no gene match: 11. CDR3 length: 15 residues. Assay: immunoSEQ multiplex PCR; the TCRdb copy retains only in-frame clones and omits some. The table shows some 170,000 clones, with about 83% occurring only once. For this clone: Its antigen is unknown.

Sequencing was performed on PBMCs. The chain is built from TRBV19 and TRBJ2-1; 7 bases match TRBD2. This TCR derives from a woman in her thirties in good health and CMV-seronegative. CDR3 sequence: CASSALATVGNEQFF. In nucleotides, the CDR3 is TGTGCCAGTAGTGCACTAGCGACGGTTGGGAATGAGCAGTTCTTC. Supplemented by reference TRBV19 and TRBJ2-1, the full variable domain reads DGGITQSPKYLFRKEGQNVTLSCEQNLNHDAMYWYRQDPGQGLRLIYYSQIVNDFQKGDIAEGYSVSREKKESFPLTVTSAQKNPTAFYLCASSALATVGNEQFFGPGTRLTVL.